This is a list of T cell receptor beta chains from one sample in a study of vaccination effects on CD4 cells after COVID-19. Here immunoSEQ multiplex PCR was the method, and the copy in TCRdb shows in-frame clones only, minus some. Among fewer than 75,000 clones listed, 70% to 85% were seen once. Their antigens are not known. Source: CD4+ T cells from PBMCs cultured without peptide, taken after COVID-19 vaccination. These receptors all come from a human donor who received a COVID-19 vaccine. Each CDR3 is given with its conserved first and last residue. D genes are given only for firm matches. Size is omitted from some rows. Given values are once, few, many or a class for expanded clones.

cdr3_nt cdr3_aa v_call d_call clone_size j_call
TGCAGCGCCCGGACAGGGGGCGCGGATGAGCAGTTCTTC CSARTGGADEQFF TRBV29-1 TRBD1 once TRBJ2-1
TGTGCCAGCAGCCTCCGGACGAATGAGGCTTTCTTT CASSLRTNEAFF TRBV3-1/TRBV3-2 - - TRBJ1-1
TGCGCCAGCAGCCAACGGACAGGGAGTTACACAGATACGCAGTATTTT CASSQRTGSYTDTQYF TRBV5-1 TRBD1 - TRBJ2-3
TGTGCCTGGAGTAAACAACAGGGGGGATATGGCTACACCTTC CAWSKQQGGYGYTF TRBV30 TRBD1 - TRBJ1-2
TGCGCCAGCTTCGACGGCCAAGAGACCCAGTACTTC CASFDGQETQYF TRBV4-3 - - TRBJ2-5
TGTGCCAGCACTCCAGCGGGGGGACAAGAGACCCAGTACTTC CASTPAGGQETQYF TRBV2 TRBD2 - TRBJ2-5
TGTGCCTGGAACGCAGGGAAATCCTACAATGAGCAGTTCTTC CAWNAGKSYNEQFF TRBV30 - - TRBJ2-1
TGTGCCAGCAGGCGGACAGGGACTACCACAGATACGCAGTATTTT CASRRTGTTTDTQYF TRBV2 - - TRBJ2-3
TGTGCCAGTTATTCAGGGAGTCGATTTGGCTACACCTTC CASYSGSRFGYTF TRBV19 - once TRBJ1-2
TGTGCCAGCTCACCACCAGGTGGAAACACCATATATTTT CASSPPGGNTIYF TRBV18 - once TRBJ1-3
TGCGCCAGCAGGAGGTTTACGCCAAGCCCTCCCCTTTGGGATACGCAGTATTTT CASRRFTPSPPLWDTQYF TRBV10-2 - once TRBJ2-3
TGTGCCAGCAGTTCCCCGGGGTCAGGAATCTATGGCTACACCTTC CASSSPGSGIYGYTF TRBV6-2/TRBV6-3 - - TRBJ1-2
TGCGCCAGCACCCCGGGAAGCGGGGTGGAAGAGACCCAGTACTTC CASTPGSGVEETQYF TRBV5-1 TRBD2 - TRBJ2-5
TGTGCCAGCAGCCTAGCTACGAGGGATACGCAGTATTTT CASSLATRDTQYF TRBV3-1/TRBV3-2 - - TRBJ2-3
TGCGCCAGCAGCTTCTCTCCGGGACAGGGTACAGAGACCCAGTACTTC CASSFSPGQGTETQYF TRBV5-1 TRBD1 once TRBJ2-5
TGTGCCAGCACTCCCCCCACCAATGAGCAGTTCTTC CASTPPTNEQFF TRBV6-6 - - TRBJ2-1
TGTGCCAGCAGCTTGGGGCCTACTAACTATGGCTACACCTTC CASSLGPTNYGYTF TRBV7-2 - - TRBJ1-2
TGTGCCAGCAGAGGACGGCCGAACACCGGGGAGCTGTTTTTT CASRGRPNTGELFF TRBV6-5 - - TRBJ2-2
TGTGCCAGTAGTCCGGACCGGACAGAAACTTCCGGCTACACCTTC CASSPDRTETSGYTF TRBV19 - - TRBJ1-2
TGTGCCAGCAGCCGTGGACAGGGGCTCTCTGGAAACACCATATATTTT CASSRGQGLSGNTIYF TRBV3-1/TRBV3-2 TRBD1 - TRBJ1-3
TGTGCCAGTACCCCGGCGGGCACGAGAATACCAGGAAACACCATATATTTT CASTPAGTRIPGNTIYF TRBV19 - - TRBJ1-3
TGTGCCAGCAGGGCAGGGGAAGTTACAGATACGCAGTATTTT CASRAGEVTDTQYF TRBV6-5 - - TRBJ2-3
TGTGCCAGCAGCGGCATGGGGGGAGCAAACATTCAGTACTTC CASSGMGGANIQYF TRBV9 - - TRBJ2-4
TGTGCAAGTCGCTTAGTACGACTAGCAGTCGAACTCCAAGAGACCCAGTACTTC CASRLVRLAVELQETQYF TRBV12-2 - - TRBJ2-5
TGTGCCAGCAGTTACTCTCGGGTTCCGGGGATTGTTGAAGCTTTCTTT CASSYSRVPGIVEAFF TRBV7-8 - - TRBJ1-1
TGTGCCAGCAGCCGGCGGGGGGACCCAGGAGCTTTCTTT CASSRRGDPGAFF TRBV3-1/TRBV3-2 - - TRBJ1-1
TGTGCCAGCAGCTTCAGAGACAGGGTAACGGGTGTCCACTTT CASSFRDRVTGVHF TRBV7-3 TRBD1 few TRBJ1-6
TGTGCCAGCTCACCAGGACTGGGGCCGGGTCAGCCCCAGCATTTT CASSPGLGPGQPQHF TRBV18 - - TRBJ1-5
TGTGCCAGCACCAACCTACCGGGGGGATCTTCACCCCTCCACTTT CASTNLPGGSSPLHF TRBV27 - - TRBJ1-6
TGTGCCACCAGTGATCAACAGGGGGCCCCAGATACGCAGTATTTT CATSDQQGAPDTQYF TRBV24-1 TRBD1 - TRBJ2-3
TGCGCCAGCAGACGTCCAGGACAGTCCGGGGAGCTGTTTTTT CASRRPGQSGELFF TRBV5-1 - once TRBJ2-2
TGTGCCAGTACCGCAGCAAGACAGGGGCGTTACCGGACTGAAGCTTTCTTT CASTAARQGRYRTEAFF TRBV19 TRBD1 - TRBJ1-1
TGCGCCAGCAGCTTGGAGACAGGGGGCAATCAGCCCCAGCATTTT CASSLETGGNQPQHF TRBV5-1 TRBD1 few TRBJ1-5
TGTGCCAGCTCCCGCGGGGGGACTAGCACAGATACGCAGTATTTT CASSRGGTSTDTQYF TRBV2 TRBD2 - TRBJ2-3
TGTGCCAGCAGGAAAGGGGGGGGTCATCAGCCCCAGCATTTT CASRKGGGHQPQHF TRBV21-1 - - TRBJ1-5
TGTGCCAGCAGGTCACGGGGGGGCGGAGAGACCCAGTACTTC CASRSRGGGETQYF TRBV11-1 TRBD2 - TRBJ2-5
TGTGCCAGCAGTTACGACAGCCGACAAGAGACCCAGTACTTC CASSYDSRQETQYF TRBV6-5 - - TRBJ2-5
TGTGCCAGCAGCTTAGGGGGGCTCACTGAAGCTTTCTTT CASSLGGLTEAFF TRBV7-2 - - TRBJ1-1
TGTGCCAGCAGCTTGCAACTAGCCTCAGATACGCAGTATTTT CASSLQLASDTQYF TRBV5-4 - - TRBJ2-3
TGTGCCAGCAGCGAAGACAGGCCGACTGGAAACACCATATATTTT CASSEDRPTGNTIYF TRBV3-1/TRBV3-2 - - TRBJ1-3
TGCGCCAGCAGACGTGAGGGGGGACGGAACTCTGGAAACACCATATATTTT CASRREGGRNSGNTIYF TRBV5-1 - - TRBJ1-3
TGCGCCAGCAGTGAGATAGCCGGTACCCAGCCCCAGCATTTT CASSEIAGTQPQHF TRBV10-2 - - TRBJ1-5
TGTGCCAGCTCACCGACAGGGAATTATGGAAACACCATATATTTT CASSPTGNYGNTIYF TRBV18 TRBD1 - TRBJ1-3
TGTGCCAGCAGTGGTGGGGGCATTGGGGGCTACACCTTC CASSGGGIGGYTF TRBV6-4 - - TRBJ1-2
TGTGCCAGCAGCCAAAGTGGACAGGGGCCCTCTGGAAACACCATATATTTT CASSQSGQGPSGNTIYF TRBV3-1/TRBV3-2 TRBD1 - TRBJ1-3
TGCGCCAGCAGCTTGGTGGGGGACAGAGGGCCCGGTCCCACCGGGGAGCTGTTTTTT CASSLVGDRGPGPTGELFF TRBV5-1 TRBD1 - TRBJ2-2
TGTGCCACCTGGACGCAAACTAACTATGGCTACACCTTC CATWTQTNYGYTF TRBV10-3 - - TRBJ1-2
TGCGCCAGCAGCGCAACAGGGAACACTGAAGCTTTCTTT CASSATGNTEAFF TRBV10-2 - - TRBJ1-1
TGTGCCAGTAGTATAAGGGCTAGCGGGGGCCGATACAATGAGCAGTTCTTC CASSIRASGGRYNEQFF TRBV19 TRBD2 - TRBJ2-1
TGTGCCAGCAGTTACGACAGAAACACTGAAGCTTTCTTT CASSYDRNTEAFF TRBV6-5 - - TRBJ1-1
TGTGCCACCAGCAGAGATGGAGTAAGGGTCCCCTCTGGAAACACCATATATTTT CATSRDGVRVPSGNTIYF TRBV15 - - TRBJ1-3
TGCGCCAGCAGGCGCCCCGGGACGGTTCGGTCACCCCTCCACTTT CASRRPGTVRSPLHF TRBV5-1 - once TRBJ1-6
TGTGCCAGCAGGGGCGGGACAGTGTACTTC CASRGGTVYF TRBV2 - - TRBJ2-4
TGTGCCAGTAGTATAGCGGGGACTAGCGGTTCTGAGCAGTTCTTC CASSIAGTSGSEQFF TRBV19 TRBD2 - TRBJ2-1
TGTGCCAGCAGCGACCCCAAACAGGCCCACCCGGGAAACACCATATATTTT CASSDPKQAHPGNTIYF TRBV9 - few TRBJ1-3
TGTGCCAGCAGCCCTAACACCGGGGAGCTGTTTTTT CASSPNTGELFF TRBV11-3 - - TRBJ2-2
TGTGCCAGCAGGGAAAATAGCGGGGGCGCAGAGACCCAGTACTTC CASRENSGGAETQYF TRBV2 TRBD2 - TRBJ2-5
TGTGCCAGCAGTTACTCGTTCGGGTCTGAAGCTTTCTTT CASSYSFGSEAFF TRBV6-5 - - TRBJ1-1
TGTGCCAGCAGTTACAAGGGCGGGGGATACAATGAGCAGTTCTTC CASSYKGGGYNEQFF TRBV6-5 TRBD2 few TRBJ2-1
TGTGCCAGCAGCCAAGGTATCACAGGCTATAATTCACCCCTCCACTTT CASSQGITGYNSPLHF TRBV3-1/TRBV3-2 - once TRBJ1-6